The T cell receptor (beta chain) under discussion was sequenced for a study of cytomegalovirus exposure and HLA in healthy donors. In the study overall: A prior analysis found about 120 million unique TCR beta sequences from 170 million or so T cells. Among the approximately 380 donors who were genotyped, 81% fell in the genetic ancestry cluster that is associated with self-reported Caucasian donors.

This clone was seen more than once but under ten times. Its antigen remains unknown. PCR involved 60 Vbeta and 13 Jbeta primers. The method was immunoSEQ multiplex PCR; TCRdb's version includes in-frame clones alone and lacks a portion of them. The data contain roughly 33,000 clones, 80% of them singletons. Study-wide results and caveats: A later analysis linked a missense DCLRE1C variant to TCR beta V- and J-gene trimming. Reported findings show TCR beta sequences accurately forecast HLA-A and HLA-B alleles in most subjects.

The CDR3 extends over 15 amino acids. Unmatched junction bases numbered 5, after V lost 2 bases and J lost 2 bases. CDR1 and CDR2 from the germline V gene are SGHDN and FVKESK. The source of this sequence is a male donor in good health and CMV-seronegative. The chain joins TRBV14 to TRBJ2-7; 8 bases are a match to TRBD2. The sample taken for sequencing was PBMCs. DNA of the CDR3: TGTGCCAGCAGCCAACGAGCGGGAGTGACCTACGAGCAGTACTTC. This encodes CASSQRAGVTYEQYF.